This TCR beta chain came from a study of blood T cell repertoires in COVID-19. Original handling: Researchers report that nucleated cell counts were estimated from reference gene primer amplification. The protocol was immunoSEQ multiplex PCR, while the TCRdb copy is restricted to in-frame clones and leaves out a portion. V and J calls and clone size are those listed in that table; D and trimming were worked out from the DNA. Of a few hundred thousand clones in the sample, around four fifths were seen once. CDR1 and CDR2 from the germline V gene are SQVTM and ANQGSEA. Trimming stripped 6 bases from V and 4 bases from J, with 12 bases between. This CDR3 contains 13 residues.

The sequenced material came from peripheral blood. The sequence was obtained from a woman aged 45-65 years with active or convalescent COVID-19. The V and J genes are TRBV29-1 and TRBJ2-2, with D possibly being TRBD1 (6 bases). The chain's CDR3 is CSVKTGVTGELFF. The CDR3 DNA follows: TGCAGCGTAAAGACAGGAGTCACCGGGGAGCTGTTTTTT.